This T cell receptor (beta chain) is drawn from a study of T cells in localized non-small cell lung cancer. Trimming removed 5 bases from V and 9 bases from J; junction bases left unmatched: 13. The germline V gene encodes CDR1 LNHDA and CDR2 SQIVND (reference sequence). The CDR3 spans 15 residues. Assay used: immunoSEQ multiplex PCR; TCRdb lists only in-frame clones, some missing. Among over 50,000 clones listed, approximately 88% were seen once. In the case of this clone: Its target is unknown.

Study-level points and caveats: Since sequencing was restricted to only one region of the tumor, intratumor heterogeneity remains a possibility. Compared with tumor, uninvolved adjacent lung displayed greater T cell clonality, ranking highest overall. A raised T cell density in blood coincided with lengthier overall survival.

This rearrangement joins TRBV19 to TRBJ2-1; 7 bases align to TRBD2. This clonotype originated in a man aged 40 to 69 with stage III lung adenocarcinoma. The source material was peripheral blood mononuclear cells, sampled before any cancer treatment. The CDR3 loop reads CASSLGSGTKGEQFF. CDR3 in DNA: TGTGCCAGTAGTCTAGGGAGCGGGACTAAAGGTGAGCAGTTCTTC.